The 12 T cell receptor beta chains below all came from one sample that was sequenced in a study of T-cell memory formation after mild COVID-19. TCRdb re-analysed the 5' RACE reads in MiXCR, keeping a single row per CDR3 protein. The sample includes approximately 230,000 distinct CDR3 sequences, around 15% seen only once; the top ten take 3% to 4.5%. Sequences were obtained from PBMCs or a T cell subset sorted from them (not recorded which). The receptor source for this set is a man younger than 35 who had mild COVID-19 (a few samples of this study predate the infection). Cell type and time point are not known.

The chain combines TRBV6-6 with TRBJ1-2; D possibly corresponds to TRBD1 (5 bases). The germline V gene encodes CDR1 MNHNY and CDR2 SVGAGI (reference sequence). V was shortened by 2 bases and J by 8 bases, with 15 bases between the two germline ends. This CDR3 is 14 amino acids long. In DNA, the CDR3 is TGTGCCAGCAGTTACCCTACGGGACCTAAGGGCTACACCTTC. It encodes CASSYPTGPKGYTF.

The J gene is TRBJ1-1, the V gene TRBV29-1; 9 nucleotides align to TRBD1. This CDR3 has 11 residues. CDR1 is SQVTM and CDR2 is ANQGSEA in the germline V gene. Trimming cost V 6 bases and J 11 bases; bases outside gene matches: 7. The CDR3 protein is CSVGDRVGAFF. CDR3 nucleotides: TGCAGCGTGGGGGACAGGGTCGGGGCTTTCTTT.

The sample holds a few counts of this clonotype. The gene calls are TRBV20-1 and TRBJ1-1; D is undetermined. The CDR3 length is 14 residues. V shed 0 bases and J shed 3 bases, with 11 bases lying between them. CDR1 and CDR2 from the germline V gene are DFQATT and SNEGSKA (reference sequence). The CDR3 bases are TGCAGTGCTAGAGATTTCAACGGGTACACTGAAGCTTTCTTT. Translation gives CSARDFNGYTEAFF.

The chain recombines TRBV7-9 with TRBJ2-5; possibly TRBD1 for D (6 bases). Germline values: CDR1 SEHNR, CDR2 FQNEAQ (reference sequence). The CDR3 sequence is 18 residues long. The V end was cut by 5 bases, the J end by 0 bases, with 22 bases between. The CDR3 here is CASSRRRRDTENQETQYF. The CDR3 coding sequence is TGTGCCAGCAGCCGGAGGCGCCGGGACACCGAAAACCAAGAGACCCAGTACTTC.

The chain has TRBV7-9 and TRBJ1-1; no firm D call. Trimming pared 4 bases from V and 0 bases from J, leaving 3 bases between. This CDR3 has 12 amino acids. CDR1 and CDR2 (germline): SEHNR, FQNEAQ (reference sequence). CDR3 nucleotides: TGTGCCAGCAGCTCAATGAACACTGAAGCTTTCTTT. Amino acid sequence: CASSSMNTEAFF.

The chain couples TRBV12-3 or TRBV12-4 to TRBJ1-5; possibly TRBD1 for D (5 bases). The CDR3 length is 15 residues. Trimming left V 5 bases short and J 2 bases short, with 13 bases between. This CDR3 is CASSKTPGGNQPQHF. CDR3 nucleotide sequence: TGTGCCAGCAGTAAGACACCGGGGGGCAATCAGCCCCAGCATTTT.

This clonotype was counted a few times. The chain links TRBV6-5 to TRBJ1-2, with D tentatively TRBD1 (6 bases). Germline CDR1 reads MNHEY; CDR2 reads SVGAGI. The CDR3 extends over 15 amino acids. The V gene lost 4 bases and the J gene lost 6 bases, with 18 bases spanning the gap. CDR3 sequence reads: CASSFDRSQAHGYTF. In DNA, the CDR3 is TGTGCCAGCAGTTTCGACAGGAGCCAGGCTCATGGCTACACCTTC.

In its sample, this clonotype was seen a few times. The J gene is TRBJ2-3, the V gene TRBV5-6, with 7 bases aligning to TRBD2. V lost 4 bases and J lost 4; bases outside the gene matches: 12. The CDR3 is 16 amino acids. The germline CDR1 and CDR2 sequences are SGHDT and YYEEEE. DNA of the CDR3: TGTGCCAGCAGCCCTGCCGGCGGGGGTTCAGCAGATACGCAGTATTTT. Residues: CASSPAGGGSADTQYF.

There are a few counts of this clonotype. The rearrangement uses TRBV5-1 and TRBJ2-5, with 8 bases that match TRBD1. The germline V gene encodes CDR1 SGHRS and CDR2 YFSETQ. The CDR3 covers 15 residues. J lost 5 bases, V lost 0 bases, and 6 bases had no gene match. CDR3 amino acids: CASSLETDRAETQYF. CDR3 bases: TGCGCCAGCAGCTTGGAGACGGACAGGGCGGAGACCCAGTACTTC.

J is TRBJ2-7 and V is TRBV7-8; 7 bases are shared with TRBD1. Germline CDR1 and CDR2: SGHVS and FQNEAQ. The CDR3 contains 16 residues. V lost 2 bases to trimming and J lost 3 bases; unmatched junction nucleotides: 10. CDR3 in amino acids: CASSLKPGQRNYEQYV. The CDR3 DNA follows: TGTGCCAGCAGCTTAAAGCCGGGACAGCGTAACTACGAGCAGTACGTC.

Only a few counts were recorded for this clonotype. The J gene is TRBJ2-1, the V gene TRBV29-1; no reliable D call. Per germline, CDR1 SQVTM and CDR2 ANQGSEA. V lost 1 base and J lost 5, with 21 bases in between. This CDR3 comprises 17 residues. The chain's CDR3 is CSVEGGLGSNLDNEQFF. CDR3 sequence (DNA): TGCAGCGTTGAAGGAGGCCTCGGTAGCAACCTGGACAATGAGCAGTTCTTC.

The chain uses TRBV5-8 and TRBJ1-4; 7 bases are a match to TRBD1. The ends lost 5 bases at V and 4 bases at J; junction bases unmatched: 8. The CDR3 is 15 amino acids. Germline V lookup: CDR1 SGHTS, CDR2 YDEGEE. In nucleotides, the CDR3 is TGTGCCAGCAGACGGGGGACAGTGATTAATGAAAAACTGTTTTTT. Translating gives CASRRGTVINEKLFF.